This TCR beta chain was sequenced for a study of long-term antiretroviral therapy in people with HIV. The immunoSEQ assay was v3.0, run at survey level. For every sample, sequencing targeted about 35,000-50,000 T-cell genomes. Produced via immunoSEQ multiplex PCR; TCRdb's table is partial and in-frame only. The sample lists about 28,000 clones, 80% seen once, with roughly 7% in the top ten. Every single participant having HIV got treatment inside the United States. Overall study findings and caveats: HIV repertoires showed narrower CDR3 length ranges than controls. Pre-ART clonal expansion yielded clones that dominated the repertoire at all time points.

The CDR3 totals 15 residues. Germline V gives CDR1 MDHEN, CDR2 SYDVKM. Deletions cut 5 bases from V and 2 bases from J, with 16 bases between. Worth noting for this clone: The antigen remains undetermined.

The chain uses TRBV28 and TRBJ2-7; tentative D call: TRBD2 (5 bases). Sequenced here: unsorted PBMCs, sampled 0.3 years after starting antiretroviral therapy. This receptor was obtained from a man in his forties with HIV. CDR3: CASSEQRQVPYEQYF. DNA of the CDR3: TGTGCCAGCAGTGAACAGCGGCAGGTACCCTACGAGCAGTACTTC.